This T cell receptor (beta chain) was captured by sequencing in a study of regulatory T cells in long-lasting Graves disease. With iRepertoire HTBI primers and Arm-PCR of CDR3 regions, TCR beta libraries were built. A single record per CDR3 protein comes from TCRdb applying MiXCR to the multiplex PCR reads. The profile shows 410,000 or so distinct CDR3 sequences, just under 15% of them singletons. In this sample, this clonotype turned up many times. Germline-derived CDR1 and CDR2 are SGHDN and FVKESK. The CDR3 contains 17 residues. The J segment lost 3 bases and the V segment lost 4 bases, leaving 8 bases of the junction unmatched. Time point of the sample: newly diagnosed GD, antithyroid drugs for less than 3 months. Extracted RNA from PBMCs served as the source of the TCR library. This sample was shared with a second study, whose subject was T cells in Graves' hyperthyroidism and ophthalmopathy. That report adds: Researchers ran a first-round RT-PCR on the TCR CDR3 using the HTBI primer set. The model made its ophthalmopathy prediction, and onset followed a median around 6.5 months later.

The chain combines TRBV14 with TRBJ2-1; 11 bases fit TRBD2. This clonotype was sampled from a woman aged 25 to 39 with Graves disease. The sample here was peripheral blood mononuclear cells (PBMCs), taken at new diagnosis, from a patient treated with antithyroid drugs. CDR3 DNA: TGTGCCAGCAGCCCTTCTAGACTAGCGGGACTCTACAATGAGCAGTTCTTC. Its translation: CASSPSRLAGLYNEQFF. Supplemented by reference TRBV14 and TRBJ2-1, the full variable domain reads EAGVTQFPSHSVIEKGQTVTLRCDPISGHDNLYWYRRVMGKEIKFLLHFVKESKQDESGMPNNRFLAERTGGTYSTLKVQPAELEDSGVYFCASSPSRLAGLYNEQFFGPGTRLTVL.